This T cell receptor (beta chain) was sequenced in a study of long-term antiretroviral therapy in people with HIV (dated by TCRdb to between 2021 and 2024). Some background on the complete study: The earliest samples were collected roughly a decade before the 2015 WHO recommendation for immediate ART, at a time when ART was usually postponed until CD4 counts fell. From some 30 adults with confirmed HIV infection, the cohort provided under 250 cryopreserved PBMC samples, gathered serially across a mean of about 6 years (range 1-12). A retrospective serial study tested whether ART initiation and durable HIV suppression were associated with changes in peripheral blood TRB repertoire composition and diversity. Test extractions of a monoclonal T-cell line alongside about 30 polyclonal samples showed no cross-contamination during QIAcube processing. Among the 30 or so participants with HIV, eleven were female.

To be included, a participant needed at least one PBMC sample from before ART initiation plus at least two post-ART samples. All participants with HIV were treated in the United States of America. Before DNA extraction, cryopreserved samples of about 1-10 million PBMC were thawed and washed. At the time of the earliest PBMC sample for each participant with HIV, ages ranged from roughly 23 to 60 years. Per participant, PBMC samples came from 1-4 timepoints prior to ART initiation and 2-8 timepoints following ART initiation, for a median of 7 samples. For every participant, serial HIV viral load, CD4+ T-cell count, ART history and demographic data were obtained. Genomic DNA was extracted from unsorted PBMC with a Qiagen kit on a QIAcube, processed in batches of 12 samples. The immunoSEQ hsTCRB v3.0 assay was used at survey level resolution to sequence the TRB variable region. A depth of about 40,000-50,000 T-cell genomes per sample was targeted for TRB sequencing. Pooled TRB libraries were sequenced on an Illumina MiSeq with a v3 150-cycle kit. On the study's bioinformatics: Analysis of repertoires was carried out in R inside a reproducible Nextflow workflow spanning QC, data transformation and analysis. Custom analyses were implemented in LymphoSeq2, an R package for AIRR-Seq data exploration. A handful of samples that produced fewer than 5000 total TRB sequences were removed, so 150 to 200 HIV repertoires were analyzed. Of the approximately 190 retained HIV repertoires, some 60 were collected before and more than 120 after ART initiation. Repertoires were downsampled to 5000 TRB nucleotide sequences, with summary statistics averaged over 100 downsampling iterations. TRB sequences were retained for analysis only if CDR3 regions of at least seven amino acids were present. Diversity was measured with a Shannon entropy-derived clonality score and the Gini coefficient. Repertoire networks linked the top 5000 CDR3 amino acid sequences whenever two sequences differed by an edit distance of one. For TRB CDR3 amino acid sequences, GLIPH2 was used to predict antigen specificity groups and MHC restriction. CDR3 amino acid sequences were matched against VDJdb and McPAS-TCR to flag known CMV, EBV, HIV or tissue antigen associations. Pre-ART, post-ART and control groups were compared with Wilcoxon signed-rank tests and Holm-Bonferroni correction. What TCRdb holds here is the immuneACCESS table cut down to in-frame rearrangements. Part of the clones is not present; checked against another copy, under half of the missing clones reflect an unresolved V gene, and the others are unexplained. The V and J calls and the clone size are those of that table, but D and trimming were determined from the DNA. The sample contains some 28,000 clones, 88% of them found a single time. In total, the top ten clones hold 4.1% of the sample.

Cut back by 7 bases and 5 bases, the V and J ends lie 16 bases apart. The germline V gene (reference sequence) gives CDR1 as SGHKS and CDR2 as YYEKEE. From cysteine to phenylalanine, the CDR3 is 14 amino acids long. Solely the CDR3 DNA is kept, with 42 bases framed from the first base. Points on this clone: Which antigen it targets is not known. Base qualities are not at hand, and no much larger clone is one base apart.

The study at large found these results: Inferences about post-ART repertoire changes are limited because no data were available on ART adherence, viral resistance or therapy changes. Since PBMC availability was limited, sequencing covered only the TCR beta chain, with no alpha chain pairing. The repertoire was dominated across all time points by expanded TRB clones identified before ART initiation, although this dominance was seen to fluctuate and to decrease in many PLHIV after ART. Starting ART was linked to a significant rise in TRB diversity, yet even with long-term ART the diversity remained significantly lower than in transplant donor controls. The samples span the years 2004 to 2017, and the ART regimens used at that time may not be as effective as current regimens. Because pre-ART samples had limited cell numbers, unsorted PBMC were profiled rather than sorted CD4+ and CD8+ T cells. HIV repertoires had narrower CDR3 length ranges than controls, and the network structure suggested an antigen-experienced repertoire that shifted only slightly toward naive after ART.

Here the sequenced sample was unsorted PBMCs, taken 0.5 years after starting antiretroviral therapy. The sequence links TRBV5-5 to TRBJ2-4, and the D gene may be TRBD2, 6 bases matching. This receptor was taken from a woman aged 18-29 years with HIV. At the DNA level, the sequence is TGTGCCAGCGGGGCGGACGGACTACAAAACATTCAGTACTTC. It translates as CASGADGLQNIQYF.